This T cell receptor beta chain comes out of a study of blood T cells in healthy people across ages. Points on this clonotype: Its specificity is unknown.

Study findings and constraints: A roughly linear fall in TCR beta diversity per million T cells was seen with increasing age.

Sample-barcoded 5' priming and a J-beta primer mix drove a second PCR of roughly 7 to 11 cycles. TCRdb processed the 5' RACE reads anew with MiXCR; each CDR3 protein has one entry. Of 550,000 to 700,000 distinct CDR3 sequences listed, 27% are singletons. This clonotype originated in an older woman in good health. Material for sequencing was blood.

The CDR3 DNA reads TGTGCCAGCAGCTTTCAGGGGGAGGCTTCTGGGGCCAACGTCCTGACTTTC. Translating gives CASSFQGEASGANVLTF. The chain links TRBV7-9 to TRBJ2-6, with D possibly matching TRBD1 (7 bases). CDR1 and CDR2 from the germline V gene are SEHNR and FQNEAQ (reference sequence). The CDR3 loop spans 17 amino acids. With 3 bases removed from V and 1 base from J, the gap between germline ends came to 13 bases.